Below, 22 T cell receptor beta chains from the same sample are listed, as sequenced in a study of regulatory T cells in long-lasting Graves disease. Time point meaning: newly diagnosed GD, antithyroid drugs for less than 3 months. PBMCs provided the RNA from which the TCR library was made. Relying on iRepertoire HTBI primers and Arm-PCR of CDR3 regions, the team built TCR beta libraries. TCRdb analysed the multiplex PCR reads with MiXCR anew, one entry per CDR3 protein. The sample includes hundreds of thousands of distinct CDR3 sequences, 15% of them seen just once. This sample also belongs to another study, concerning T cells in Graves' hyperthyroidism and ophthalmopathy.

The sample here was peripheral blood mononuclear cells (PBMCs), taken at new diagnosis, from a patient treated with antithyroid drugs. These receptors all stem from a woman in her thirties or forties with Graves disease.

Many counts were recorded for this clonotype. The chain joins TRBV14 to TRBJ2-6; weak D call: TRBD1 (6 bases). The length of the CDR3 is 17 residues. Germline CDR1 reads SGHDN; CDR2 reads FVKESK. Trimming left V 2 bases short and J 0 bases short, with 11 bases between. This CDR3 is CASSQLGTHSGANVLTF. Written as DNA, the CDR3 is TGTGCCAGCAGCCAACTGGGGACACACTCTGGGGCCAACGTCCTGACTTTC.

V gene TRBV13 combines with J gene TRBJ1-4; no clear D. This CDR3 contains 15 residues. Germline values: CDR1 PRHDT, CDR2 FYEKMQ (reference sequence). V lost 5 bases, J lost 8 bases, and 18 bases lay in between. CDR3 sequence: CASSPSAGDWEKLFF. The CDR3 DNA reads as TGTGCCAGCAGCCCCTCGGCGGGTGATTGGGAAAAACTGTTTTTT.

This clonotype was observed many times. This sequence joins TRBV6-9 and TRBJ1-4; a weak D match, TRBD1 (5 bases). The CDR3 has 17 amino acids. Germline lookup yields CDR1 MNHGY and CDR2 SVAAGI. V shed 3 bases and J shed 7 bases, with 21 bases lying between them. The CDR3 DNA reads as TGTGCCAGCAGTTACTCAGGGCCGGGTCAGGGTGGTGAAAAACTGTTTTTT. Its protein is CASSYSGPGQGGEKLFF.

This clonotype has ten or more counts. This chain connects TRBV11-1 to TRBJ2-1; D gene uncertain. V shed 3 bases and J shed 3 bases, with 12 bases lying between them. The CDR3 extends over 15 amino acids. In germline, CDR1 is SGHAT, CDR2 FQDESV (reference sequence). For the CDR3, the DNA is TGTGCCAGCAGCTTGAAAAGTCCATTCTACAATGAGCAGTTCTTC. This encodes CASSLKSPFYNEQFF.

This clonotype showed up many times. V gene TRBV28 combines with J gene TRBJ2-5, with D possibly TRBD1 on 5 matching bases. This CDR3 spans 14 amino acids. Looked up from germline, CDR1 is MDHEN and CDR2 is SYDVKM. The V end was cut by 5 bases, the J end by 2 bases, with 12 bases between. CDR3 sequence (DNA): TGTGCCAGCAGTCCCGACAGTGAACAAGAGACCCAGTACTTC. It codes for CASSPDSEQETQYF.

This sequence joins TRBV6-2 or TRBV6-3 and TRBJ2-1, with D hard to call. The V and J ends lost 0 bases and 7 bases respectively, with 7 bases between them. CDR1 is MNHEY and CDR2 is SVGEGT in the germline V gene. The CDR3 spans 13 residues. Here the CDR3 DNA reads TGTGCCAGCAGTTACTCGACTCCAAATGAGCAGTTCTTC. As protein: CASSYSTPNEQFF.

This clonotype was counted only a few times. The gene calls are TRBV20-1 and TRBJ2-1; the match to TRBD2 covers 10 bases. CDR1 is DFQATT, CDR2 SNEGSKA, per germline (reference sequence). V lost 5 bases, J lost 4 bases, and 5 bases stayed unmatched. CDR3 size: 14 residues. CDR3 sequence reads: CSAYGLAEYNEQFF. DNA for the CDR3: TGCAGTGCTTATGGACTAGCGGAATACAATGAGCAGTTCTTC.

The table lists this clonotype with a few counts. The CDR3 DNA reads TGTGCCAGCAGCTTAGGGTCGGGGTTGGAGGAAAAACTGTTTTTT. Translating gives CASSLGSGLEEKLFF. V and J are TRBV7-9 and TRBJ1-4; D is unclear. The V and J ends lost 1 base and 8 bases respectively, with 14 bases between them. Germline V gene sequence: CDR1 SEHNR, CDR2 FQNEAQ (reference sequence). The CDR3 runs 15 residues. The full variable domain, with the rest looked up from reference TRBV7-9 and TRBJ1-4, is DTGVSQNPRHKITKRGQNVTFRCDPISEHNRLYWYRQTLGQGPEFLTYFQNEAQLEKSRLLSDRFSAERPKGSFSTLEIQRTEQGDSAMYLCASSLGSGLEEKLFFGSGTQLSVL.

The table lists this clonotype with many counts. The J gene is TRBJ2-3, the V gene TRBV28, with a possible D match to TRBD1 (5 bases). The germline gives CDR1 MDHEN, CDR2 SYDVKM. This CDR3 has 16 residues. V lost 5 bases and J 3 bases, leaving 18 bases between the germline ends. CDR3 loop: CASSARRQGGTDTQYF. The DNA for the CDR3 is TGTGCCAGCAGTGCTCGTAGGCAGGGTGGAACAGATACGCAGTATTTT. Supplemented by reference TRBV28 and TRBJ2-3, the full variable domain reads DVKVTQSSRYLVKRTGEKVFLECVQDMDHENMFWYRQDPGLGLRLIYFSYDVKMKEKGDIPEGYSVSREKKERFSLILESASTNQTSMYLCASSARRQGGTDTQYFGPGTRLTVL.

This sequence joins TRBV19 and TRBJ2-3; TRBD2 is a possible D gene (6 bases). The CDR3 has 15 amino acids. Germline-derived CDR1 and CDR2 are LNHDA and SQIVND (reference sequence). Trimming took off 8 bases at V and 6 bases at J, with 21 bases between the two ends. CDR3 sequence reads: CASQERARGADTQYF. CDR3 bases: TGTGCCAGTCAAGAGCGGGCCCGGGGAGCGGATACGCAGTATTTT.

This clonotype has only a few counts. The chain has TRBV7-8 and TRBJ1-2; D not resolved. V was clipped by 2 bases and J by 2 bases, with 12 bases between them. The CDR3 is made up of 15 amino acids. Germline lookup yields CDR1 SGHVS and CDR2 FQNEAQ. The CDR3 reads CASSLQGDGNYGYTF. The CDR3 DNA reads as TGTGCCAGCAGCTTACAAGGCGACGGAAACTATGGCTACACCTTC.

This clonotype showed up many times. The rearrangement links TRBV12-3 or TRBV12-4 to TRBJ1-4; D gene uncertain. CDR3 length equals 14 residues. The V gene lost 3 bases and the J gene lost 2 bases, with 7 bases spanning the gap. The CDR3 protein is CASSLSGTNEKLFF. The CDR3 nucleotides read TGTGCCAGCAGTTTGAGTGGCACTAATGAAAAACTGTTTTTT.

The genes are TRBV20-1 and TRBJ2-7; 7 bases agree with TRBD1. V lost 6 bases to trimming and J lost 0 bases; unmatched junction nucleotides: 8. Looked up from germline, CDR1 is DFQATT and CDR2 is SNEGSKA (reference sequence). This CDR3 is built from 14 residues. In DNA, the CDR3 is TGCAGTGCCACCACGGACAGGAGCTCCTACGAGCAGTACTTC. It specifies CSATTDRSSYEQYF.

In its sample, this clonotype was seen a few times. CDR3 in amino acids: CASSPITRPGRGQGAYNEQFF. For the CDR3, the DNA is TGTGCCAGCAGCCCCATTACGCGGCCCGGTCGAGGACAGGGGGCCTACAATGAGCAGTTCTTC. The gene calls are TRBV7-8 and TRBJ2-1; 10 bases match TRBD1. CDR1 is SGHVS and CDR2 is FQNEAQ in the germline V gene. This CDR3 spans 21 amino acids. The ends lost 5 bases at V and 2 bases at J; junction bases unmatched: 21.

The V and J genes are TRBV6-1 and TRBJ2-7, with D perhaps TRBD1 (5 bases). The germline CDR1 and CDR2 sequences are MNHNS and SASEGT. This CDR3 comprises 16 residues. Deletions cut 6 bases from V and 7 bases from J, with 25 bases between. The CDR3 nucleotides are TGTGCCAGCAGCATATACCCCCGCCAGGGTGCGCGGGAGCAGTACTTC. Protein product: CASSIYPRQGAREQYF.

The chain is built from TRBV7-8 and TRBJ2-7; D may be TRBD1 or TRBD2 (5 bases each). The CDR3 is 13 residues long. V was clipped by 7 bases and J by 9 bases, with 19 bases between them. Germline V gives CDR1 SGHVS, CDR2 FQNEAQ. CDR3 amino acids: CASTQVGEQGQYF. For the CDR3, the DNA is TGTGCCAGCACCCAGGTGGGGGAGCAAGGGCAGTACTTC.

The table lists this clonotype with a few counts. The gene calls are TRBV9 and TRBJ2-5; 7 bases match TRBD1. V was clipped by 2 bases and J by 2 bases; unmatched bases: 6. This CDR3 is built from 15 residues. Germline lookup yields CDR1 SGDLS and CDR2 YYNGEE. The CDR3 nucleotides read TGTGCCAGCAGCGTGACGCCGGGACAGCAAGAGACCCAGTACTTC. Encoded protein: CASSVTPGQQETQYF.

This clonotype was counted only a few times. The conserved phenylalanine or tryptophan is not found at the CDR3 terminus, so this likely reflects a read error. This chain links TRBV20-1 with TRBJ2-2; D is unclear. The germline V and J ends were trimmed by 4 bases and 4 bases, with 7 bases remaining between them. CDR3 size: 12 residues. Germline V gene data show CDR1 as DFQATT and CDR2 as SNEGSKA (reference sequence). DNA for the CDR3: TGCAGTGCTAATCTTCCCACCGGGGAGCTGTTTTGT. Its translation: CSANLPTGELFC.

The V and J genes are TRBV4-1 and TRBJ1-5; a possible D gene is TRBD1 (6 bases). Germline V gene data show CDR1 as MGHRA and CDR2 as YSYEKL. The CDR3 is made up of 17 amino acids. V was pared by 0 bases and J by 3 bases, with 15 bases between. CDR3 protein: CASSQDQGRTVNQPQHF. CDR3 bases: TGCGCCAGCAGCCAAGATCAGGGGCGGACAGTCAATCAGCCCCAGCATTTT.

This clonotype was counted at least ten times. V usage is TRBV13 and J usage is TRBJ2-1; D gene ambiguous. The V and J ends lost 7 bases and 7 bases respectively, with 11 bases between them. Germline V gene sequence: CDR1 PRHDT, CDR2 FYEKMQ (reference sequence). The CDR3 extends over 12 amino acids. Written as DNA, the CDR3 is TGTGCCAGCACTTGGGGTGGGAATGAGCAGTTCTTC. Protein sequence: CASTWGGNEQFF.

The chain employs TRBV5-1 and TRBJ2-3; D remains ambiguous. The CDR3 is 15 amino acids. In germline, CDR1 is SGHRS, CDR2 YFSETQ. V lost 4 bases and J 2 bases, leaving 14 bases between the germline ends. The CDR3 bases are TGCGCCAGCAGCCAAAACCCGACACACACAGATACGCAGTATTTT. Amino acid sequence: CASSQNPTHTDTQYF.

This clonotype appeared many times. This chain joins TRBV7-9 and TRBJ2-4, with TRBD1 identical over 9 bases. Germline values: CDR1 SEHNR, CDR2 FQNEAQ (reference sequence). The V and J ends lost 5 bases and 8 bases, in that order; junction bases with no gene match: 7. The CDR3 is 14 amino acids. The CDR3 bases are TGTGCCAGCAGCATACAGGGGGCTGGGGACATTCAGTACTTC. The encoded protein is CASSIQGAGDIQYF.